This T cell receptor (beta chain) was retrieved from a study of T cells in Graves' hyperthyroidism and ophthalmopathy. The ends lost 4 bases at V and 4 bases at J; junction bases unmatched: 10. In germline, CDR1 is SGHRS, CDR2 YFSETQ. The CDR3 contains 17 residues. Hyperthyroidism patients were newly diagnosed, had disease duration under 2 months, and were aged 18 to 65 years. The investigators amplified TCR beta CDR3 regions from RNA transcripts. In the first-round RT-PCR of the TCR CDR3, the HTBI primer set was used. TCRdb passed the multiplex PCR reads through MiXCR, listing each CDR3 protein once. The sample has 450,000 to 650,000 distinct CDR3 sequences; more than 20% are singletons.

Source material: blood. V gene TRBV5-1 combines with J gene TRBJ2-5; the match to TRBD2 covers 13 bases. The TCR was taken from a man younger than 30 with Graves' hyperthyroidism. For the CDR3, the DNA is TGCGCCAGCAGCCCGACTAGCGGGAGGAGGGTCGGAGAGACCCAGTACTTC. This sequence encodes CASSPTSGRRVGETQYF.